The 25 T cell receptor beta chains below come from one sample, sequenced in a study of regulatory T cells in long-lasting Graves disease. The TCR beta library used iRepertoire HTBI primers with Arm-PCR amplification of CDR3. TCRdb used MiXCR to reprocess the multiplex PCR reads, holding one entry per CDR3 protein. This sample has about 200,000 distinct CDR3 sequences, with around 19% found just once. This sample's time point: newly diagnosed GD, antithyroid drugs for less than 3 months. PBMCs provided the RNA from which the TCR library was made. These data also featured in a second study, about T cells in Graves' hyperthyroidism and ophthalmopathy.

Sample: peripheral blood mononuclear cells (PBMCs), taken at new diagnosis, from a patient treated with antithyroid drugs. The source is a woman under 40 with Graves disease.

This clonotype was picked up many times. This rearrangement joins TRBV7-9 to TRBJ2-1; 8 nucleotides match TRBD2. CDR1 is SEHNR and CDR2 is FQNEAQ in the germline V gene (reference sequence). The length of the CDR3 is 17 residues. V lost 6 bases to trimming and J lost 0 bases; unmatched junction nucleotides: 10. CDR3 region: CASRSSGGRYSYNEQFF. In DNA form, the CDR3 reads TGTGCCAGCAGGTCTTCTGGCGGGAGGTACTCCTACAATGAGCAGTTCTTC.

This clonotype was counted many times. The chain has TRBV20-1 and TRBJ1-2; D is unclear. The CDR3 is 14 residues long. V lost 6 bases and J lost 12, with 26 bases in between. In germline, CDR1 is DFQATT, CDR2 SNEGSKA (reference sequence). Written as DNA, the CDR3 is TGCAGTGCCGGACCCGTGAGAGGCGCCGCGTCTCACACCTTC. It yields the protein CSAGPVRGAASHTF.

The chain couples TRBV5-6 to TRBJ1-5; perhaps TRBD1 as D (5 bases). Germline lookup yields CDR1 SGHDT and CDR2 YYEEEE. The ends were cut back, 1 base at V and 9 bases at J, with 11 bases in the middle. CDR3 length equals 13 residues. In DNA, the CDR3 is TGTGCCAGCAGCTTGTGGGGCCAGGGGCCCCAGCATTTT. Protein: CASSLWGQGPQHF.

This clonotype was counted between two and nine times. This chain joins TRBV5-1 and TRBJ2-5; possibly TRBD1 or TRBD2 for D (7 bases each). Deletions cut 6 bases from V and 5 bases from J, with 17 bases between. The CDR3 length is 14 residues. CDR1 is SGHRS, CDR2 YFSETQ, per germline. CDR3 coding DNA: TGCGCCAGCAATCACCAGGGGGGGATCGAGACCCAGTACTTC. Its protein product is CASNHQGGIETQYF.

This clonotype was counted many times. This chain joins TRBV30 and TRBJ1-6; D call uncertain. From germline, CDR1 is GTSNPN and CDR2 SVGIG (reference sequence). Trimming took 2 bases from V and 14 from J, leaving 13 bases between them. CDR3 size: 12 residues. As DNA, the CDR3 is TGTGCCTGGAGTTCACCGCAGTCGGCCCTCCACTTT. Its translation: CAWSSPQSALHF.

Of note for this clonotype: At one of its ends the junction is not consistent with the germline gene, which may arise from a read error. The chain uses TRBV13 and TRBJ1-4; no reliable D call. CDR1 is PRHDT and CDR2 is FYEKMQ in the germline V gene (reference sequence). This CDR3 spans 14 amino acids. For the CDR3, the DNA is TGTGCCAGCAGTTCCGGGCCTCTTAATCAAAAACTGTTCTTT. It codes for CASSSGPLNQKLFF.

This clonotype has only a few counts. This rearrangement joins TRBV27 to TRBJ2-7; 7 positions agree with TRBD2. The germline CDR1 and CDR2 sequences are MNHEY and SMNVEV (reference sequence). The trim removed 2 bases at V and 0 bases at J, leaving 1 base unmatched. The CDR3 contains 14 residues. CDR3 coding DNA: TGTGCCAGCAGTTTACGGACTAGCTCCTACGAGCAGTACTTC. It is translated as CASSLRTSSYEQYF.

The table lists this clonotype with many counts. The chain uses TRBV30 and TRBJ1-1; D ambiguous. Germline CDR1 and CDR2: GTSNPN and SVGIG (reference sequence). Trimming stripped 0 bases from V and 2 bases from J, with 7 bases between. The CDR3 contains 13 residues. CDR3 in amino acids: CAWSVNVNTEAFF. The CDR3 coding sequence is TGTGCCTGGAGTGTGAACGTAAACACTGAAGCTTTCTTT.

Many counts were recorded for this clonotype. The J gene is TRBJ1-2, the V gene TRBV2; weak D call: TRBD1 (6 bases). This CDR3 region has 14 residues. The germline CDR1 and CDR2 sequences are SNHLY and FYNNEI. V was shortened by 10 bases and J by 4 bases, with 19 bases between the two germline ends. CDR3 nucleotide sequence: TGTGCCATCACAATCAGAGGGGGTTCCTATGGCTACACCTTC. Translated, it gives CAITIRGGSYGYTF. The full variable domain, with the rest looked up from reference TRBV2 and TRBJ1-2, is EPEVTQTPSHQVTQMGQEVILRCVPISNHLYFYWYRQILGQKVEFLVSFYNNEISEKSEIFDDQFSVERPDGSNFTLKIRSTKLEDSAMYFCAITIRGGSYGYTFGSGTRLTVV.

This clonotype was counted many times. The V call is TRBV4-1, the J call TRBJ2-7, with D possibly matching TRBD1 (6 bases). Germline lookup yields CDR1 MGHRA and CDR2 YSYEKL. The CDR3 length is 17 residues. V was pared by 6 bases and J by 4 bases, with 25 bases between. For the CDR3, the DNA is TGCGCCAGCAGACCCCGCGAACAGGGCCCCACAGGGTACGAGCAGTACTTC. Protein product: CASRPREQGPTGYEQYF.

This clonotype was detected many times. This chain links TRBV19 with TRBJ1-1; TRBD1 matches 7 bases. The CDR3 has 15 residues. The J segment lost 5 bases and the V segment lost 5 bases, leaving 11 bases of the junction unmatched. CDR1 and CDR2 from the germline V gene are LNHDA and SQIVND (reference sequence). CDR3 sequence (DNA): TGTGCCAGTAGTCCTTTGACAGGGAGGTGGACTGAAGCTTTCTTT. It specifies CASSPLTGRWTEAFF.

There are many counts of this clonotype. The chain couples TRBV20-1 to TRBJ2-3, with TRBD2 as a possible D gene (7 bases). The V and J ends lost 8 bases and 4 bases respectively, with 22 bases between them. Germline V gives CDR1 DFQATT, CDR2 SNEGSKA (reference sequence). The CDR3 runs to 15 residues. CDR3 in amino acids: CSPARGPADADTQYF. The CDR3 DNA reads as TGCAGTCCTGCGCGGGGGCCCGCGGACGCAGATACGCAGTATTTT.

The chain uses TRBV19 and TRBJ1-5; D is undetermined. The germline CDR1 and CDR2 sequences are LNHDA and SQIVND (reference sequence). Deletions cut 0 bases from V and 3 bases from J, with 9 bases between. CDR3 length: 15 amino acids. This CDR3 reads CASSIDRGFNQPQHF. The CDR3 DNA reads as TGTGCCAGTAGTATAGATCGAGGGTTCAATCAGCCCCAGCATTTT.

This clonotype appeared many times. The chain has TRBV28 and TRBJ1-5; no firm D call. The ends were cut back, 2 bases at V and 2 bases at J, with 10 bases in the middle. The CDR3 loop spans 15 amino acids. Germline V gives CDR1 MDHEN, CDR2 SYDVKM. CDR3 region: CASSLPPLGNQPQHF. CDR3 DNA sequence: TGTGCCAGCAGTTTACCCCCCTTGGGCAATCAGCCCCAGCATTTT.

This clonotype was recorded many times. The V gene is TRBV7-9, the J gene TRBJ2-3; D is ambiguous. Germline V gene data show CDR1 as SEHNR and CDR2 as FQNEAQ (reference sequence). Trimming shortened V by 0 bases and J by 6 bases, and 10 bases separated the two germline ends. CDR3 size: 14 residues. Written as DNA, the CDR3 is TGTGCCAGCAGCTTAGCTGGAAGTCCCGATACGCAGTATTTT. Amino acids: CASSLAGSPDTQYF.

This clonotype was seen ten or more times. The V call is TRBV5-1, the J call TRBJ2-1; TRBD1 matches at 7 bases. This CDR3 is built from 18 residues. In germline, CDR1 is SGHRS, CDR2 YFSETQ. With V trimmed by 4 bases and J by 1 base, 14 bases remained unmatched. The CDR3 DNA follows: TGCGCCAGCAGCAGCAGGGGAACTAACAGGGGATCCTACAATGAGCAGTTCTTC. It translates to CASSSRGTNRGSYNEQFF.

In its sample, this clonotype was seen many times. The V call is TRBV28, the J call TRBJ2-3; D is undetermined. This CDR3 comprises 10 residues. V lost 5 bases, J lost 11 bases, and 8 bases lay in between. Germline V lookup: CDR1 MDHEN, CDR2 SYDVKM. The CDR3 sequence: CASSRIEQYF. CDR3 bases: TGTGCCAGCAGTCGAATCGAGCAGTATTTT.

The rearrangement joins TRBV28 to TRBJ2-3; 10 bases line up with TRBD2. Germline V gene sequence: CDR1 MDHEN, CDR2 SYDVKM. This CDR3 comprises 20 residues. V lost 5 bases and J lost 0; bases outside the gene matches: 17. The CDR3 reads CASSGVWLGLADTSTDTQYF. The CDR3 DNA reads TGTGCCAGCAGTGGGGTCTGGTTAGGACTAGCGGATACTAGCACAGATACGCAGTATTTT.

There are many counts of this clonotype. The chain employs TRBV2 and TRBJ2-3, with 8 bases lining up with TRBD2. Losses at the gene ends were 10 bases for V and 2 bases for J; bases not matched to a gene: 11. CDR3 size: 15 residues. CDR1 is SNHLY, CDR2 FYNNEI, per germline. CDR3 DNA sequence: TGTGCCATCGCAGGAGACGGGAGGGACACAGATACGCAGTATTTT. Its translation is CAIAGDGRDTDTQYF.

V usage is TRBV20-1 and J usage is TRBJ1-4; 10 bases align to TRBD1. In germline, CDR1 is DFQATT, CDR2 SNEGSKA (reference sequence). The CDR3 consists of 16 residues. After removal of 1 base from V and 8 bases from J, the junction contained 10 bases not matched to a gene. CDR3 sequence reads: CSARAIMGTGAEKLFF. CDR3 coding DNA: TGCAGTGCTAGAGCGATAATGGGGACAGGGGCCGAAAAACTGTTTTTT.

This clonotype has at least ten counts. Written as DNA, the CDR3 is TGCAGTGCTAGACTAGCGGGAACTGGGGCCAACGTCCTGACTTTC. This encodes CSARLAGTGANVLTF. V and J are TRBV20-1 and TRBJ2-6; 9 bases fit TRBD2. Germline V lookup: CDR1 DFQATT, CDR2 SNEGSKA (reference sequence). This CDR3 comprises 15 residues. The J segment lost 2 bases and the V segment lost 2 bases, leaving 1 base of the junction unmatched.

This clonotype was found many times. The chain carries TRBV19 and TRBJ2-3; 12 positions agree with TRBD2. V dropped 6 bases and J dropped 2; count of bases not matched to a gene: 6. CDR1 is LNHDA and CDR2 is SQIVND in the germline V gene (reference sequence). The CDR3 covers 16 residues. The DNA for the CDR3 is TGTGCCAGTAGCCTCAGGACTAGCGGGAACACAGATACGCAGTATTTT. Its translation is CASSLRTSGNTDTQYF.

There are many counts of this clonotype. CDR3 sequence: CASSMGQGREGTEAFF. The CDR3 DNA reads TGTGCCAGCAGTATGGGACAGGGAAGAGAGGGGACTGAAGCTTTCTTT. This chain connects TRBV12-3 or TRBV12-4 to TRBJ1-1; TRBD1 matches at 9 bases. The CDR3 has 16 residues. With 5 bases clipped from V and 5 bases from J, the junction kept 12 bases outside the gene matches.

This clonotype was detected ten times or more. The V call is TRBV19, the J call TRBJ1-5, with TRBD1 as a possible D gene (6 bases). CDR1 and CDR2 from the germline V gene are LNHDA and SQIVND (reference sequence). V lost 5 bases and J 5 bases, leaving 13 bases between the germline ends. The CDR3 totals 14 residues. This CDR3 reads CASSEAGADQPQHF. The CDR3 DNA reads TGTGCCAGTAGTGAGGCGGGGGCGGATCAGCCCCAGCATTTT.

Many counts were recorded for this clonotype. The rearrangement joins TRBV6-2 or TRBV6-3 to TRBJ2-7, with 7 positions matching TRBD2. CDR3 length: 14 residues. V dropped 3 bases and J dropped 3; count of bases not matched to a gene: 5. Per germline, CDR1 MNHEY and CDR2 SVGEGT. CDR3: CASSYIAGNYEQYF. CDR3 DNA sequence: TGTGCCAGCAGTTATATAGCGGGCAACTACGAGCAGTACTTC.